Sequencing of this T cell receptor (beta chain) was carried out in a study of T cells after yellow fever vaccination. General observations from the study: Among primary-vaccination clones, most reappeared after the booster, at 95% to 96% for CD4 and 88% for CD8.

This clonotype was seen a handful of times. The antigen is unknown. TCRdb re-called the 5' RACE reads through MiXCR, storing one row per CDR3 protein. The table lists about 500,000 distinct CDR3 sequences, roughly a sixth of them singletons. This CDR3 is built from 15 residues. Germline CDR1 reads MNHEY; CDR2 reads SVGEGT. With V trimmed by 2 bases and J by 5 bases, 6 bases remained unmatched. This chain links TRBV6-2 or TRBV6-3 with TRBJ1-5; the match to TRBD1 covers 7 bases. The TCR sequence derives from a man younger than 30 who received the YFV17D yellow fever vaccine. Sequenced here: PBMCs, sampled about 5 days after the first yellow fever vaccination. CDR3 region: CASSYRGREDQPQHF. The CDR3 region has the DNA TGTGCCAGCAGTTACAGGGGGCGCGAGGATCAGCCCCAGCATTTT.